These 15 T cell receptor beta chains were all obtained from the same sample, sequenced in a study of metastatic and nonmetastatic thyroid tumors. TCRdb recomputed clones from the PCR reads via MiXCR. This table has some 22,000 clones, about 18% appearing once. All patients reached thyroid surgery having received no treatment beforehand. Sequencing was performed on blood. The origin of the receptors is a male donor with papillary thyroid cancer or a benign thyroid nodule (not recorded which). Some clones in this sample may be carry-over from other donors' samples.

This clone was seen many times. V gene TRBV19 combines with J gene TRBJ1-1, with D unresolved. This CDR3 is 12 amino acids long. V was shortened by 7 bases and J by 3 bases, with 9 bases between the two germline ends. In germline, CDR1 is LNHDA, CDR2 SQIVND (reference sequence). CDR3 in amino acids: CASINFYTEAFF. For the CDR3, the DNA is TGTGCCAGTATTAATTTCTACACTGAAGCTTTCTTT.

This clone has at least ten counts. This rearrangement joins TRBV4-2 to TRBJ2-3, with TRBD2 matching over 10 bases. CDR1 LGHNA and CDR2 YNFKEQ come from the germline V gene. The V gene end was trimmed by 1 base and the J gene end by 3 bases; junction bases not matched to a gene: 7. CDR3 length: 17 residues. CDR3 nucleotide sequence: TGTGCCAGCAGCCAAGCCCCAACTAGCGGGGCAACAGATACGCAGTATTTT. Amino acids: CASSQAPTSGATDTQYF.

Turning to this clone: A much larger clone differs by one base, so this may be a read error. The same CDR3 can be traced to other DNA sequences in this sample. The V call is TRBV7-7, the J call TRBJ2-5, with D perhaps TRBD2 (6 bases). CDR3 length: 15 amino acids. The V gene's germline CDR1 is SSHAT and CDR2 FNYEAQ (reference sequence). The CDR3 loop reads CASSLGGGGQETQYF. CDR3 in DNA: TGTGCTAGCAGCCTCGGGGGTGGGGGACAAGAGACCCAGTACTTC.

In this sample, this clone is medium-sized (0.01 to 0.1%). This chain uses TRBV6-1 with TRBJ2-7, with 11 bases aligning to TRBD2. The germline V gene encodes CDR1 MNHNS and CDR2 SASEGT. The CDR3 has 15 residues. J lost 8 bases, V lost 2 bases, and 8 bases had no gene match. CDR3 DNA sequence: TGTGCCAGCAGTGAAATCGGGATAGCGGGGGGGAAGCAGTACTTC. It yields the protein CASSEIGIAGGKQYF.

By sample share, this clone is medium-sized. The chain has TRBV6-2 or TRBV6-3 and TRBJ2-7; D gene unclear. Germline V gives CDR1 MNHEY, CDR2 SVGEGT. This CDR3 region has 16 residues. V was trimmed by 2 bases and J by 1 base, leaving 15 bases between them. The CDR3 nucleotides read TGTGCCAGCAGTTACGACCGAAGAGAATATTCCTACGAGCAGTACTTC. Translation: CASSYDRREYSYEQYF.

This clone was picked up a small number of times. The rearrangement links TRBV28 to TRBJ1-2; no clear D gene. Germline-derived CDR1 and CDR2 are MDHEN and SYDVKM. The CDR3 totals 13 residues. The V end was cut by 3 bases, the J end by 8 bases, with 13 bases between. The chain's CDR3 is CASSLVASRGYTF. In DNA, the CDR3 is TGTGCCAGCAGTTTGGTAGCTTCGAGGGGCTACACCTTC.

The rearrangement links TRBV2 to TRBJ2-7; 9 nucleotides match TRBD2. V shed 7 bases and J 4 bases; nucleotides not matched to a gene: 17. There are 17 residues in the CDR3. CDR1 and CDR2 (germline): SNHLY, FYNNEI. CDR3 sequence (DNA): TGTGCCAGCATTGATAGGGTCCGTGCGGGAGGGGCGTACGAGCAGTACTTC. This sequence encodes CASIDRVRAGGAYEQYF.

This clone showed up many times. CDR3 sequence reads: CASSARGPAYGYTF. CDR3 nucleotide sequence: TGCGCCAGCAGCGCTCGAGGGCCCGCCTATGGCTACACCTTC. The chain links TRBV5-1 to TRBJ1-2, with no clear D. This CDR3 region has 14 residues. Germline V lookup: CDR1 SGHRS, CDR2 YFSETQ. V gave up 4 bases and J gave up 4 bases, with 14 bases separating them.

This clone occurred many times. Distinct nucleotide sequences in the sample also encode this CDR3. V is TRBV5-4 and J is TRBJ2-3; 7 bases line up with TRBD2. CDR1 is SGHNT and CDR2 is YYREEE in the germline V gene (reference sequence). V was pared by 3 bases and J by 7 bases, with 14 bases of the junction left unmatched. This CDR3 has 16 residues. The CDR3 DNA follows: TGTGCCAGCAGCTCCCCCTTTAGCGGGCCGGGGAATACGCAGTATTTT. Its translation: CASSSPFSGPGNTQYF.

This clone has at least ten counts. The chain recombines TRBV9 with TRBJ2-7; 11 bases match TRBD1. CDR3 length: 18 residues. Trimming took 4 bases from V and 3 from J; bases not matched to a gene: 15. Germline assignment: CDR1 SGDLS and CDR2 YYNGEE. The CDR3 sequence is CASSPRDRGITTNYEQYF. CDR3 sequence (DNA): TGTGCCAGCAGCCCCAGGGACAGGGGGATCACGACAAACTACGAGCAGTACTTC.

This clone has a count of ten or more. The chain carries TRBV12-3 or TRBV12-4 and TRBJ1-2; 9 nucleotides align to TRBD1. V was clipped by 4 bases and J by 7 bases; unmatched bases: 10. The CDR3 is 15 amino acids. CDR3 nucleotides: TGTGCCAGCAGTTGGGACAGGGTAGGAGCGGGTGGCTACACCTTC. It codes for CASSWDRVGAGGYTF.

This clone was counted ten times or more. The rearrangement uses TRBV29-1 and TRBJ2-1; no definite D call. V was clipped by 3 bases and J by 1 base, with 4 bases between them. The CDR3 contains 12 residues. CDR1 is SQVTM and CDR2 is ANQGSEA in the germline V gene. The CDR3 DNA sequence: TGCAGCGTTGAGAAATCCTACAATGAGCAGTTCTTC. Its protein is CSVEKSYNEQFF.

This clone was seen only a few times. The chain is built from TRBV19 and TRBJ2-1; 10 positions agree with TRBD2. V lost 3 bases, J lost 2 bases, and 1 base stayed unmatched. CDR1 and CDR2 from the germline V gene are LNHDA and SQIVND (reference sequence). CDR3 size: 15 residues. The chain's CDR3 is CASSMGLATYNEQFF. The CDR3 DNA sequence: TGTGCCAGTAGTATGGGACTAGCGACCTACAATGAGCAGTTCTTC. The whole variable domain, remainder taken from reference TRBV19 and TRBJ2-1, is DGGITQSPKYLFRKEGQNVTLSCEQNLNHDAMYWYRQDPGQGLRLIYYSQIVNDFQKGDIAEGYSVSREKKESFPLTVTSAQKNPTAFYLCASSMGLATYNEQFFGPGTRLTVL.

This clone was seen many times. The chain couples TRBV29-1 to TRBJ2-7; D remains unclear. The V end lost 6 bases, the J end lost 5 bases, and 8 bases lay between the germline ends. From germline, CDR1 is SQVTM and CDR2 ANQGSEA. The CDR3 has 10 residues. The CDR3 here is CSVVQHEQYF. In DNA, the CDR3 is TGCAGCGTCGTACAGCACGAGCAGTACTTC.

This clone was counted at least ten times. The chain has TRBV3-1 and TRBJ2-1; D is undetermined. CDR3 length: 14 amino acids. The V and J ends lost 8 bases and 0 bases respectively, with 11 bases between them. The germline CDR1 and CDR2 sequences are LGHDT and YNNKEL (reference sequence). CDR3 residues: CASSLPSSYNEQFF. For the CDR3, the DNA is TGTGCCAGCTCCCTGCCGAGCTCCTACAATGAGCAGTTCTTC.